Following are 20 T cell receptor beta chains from one sample sequenced in a study of blood T cells in healthy people across ages. Together with a sample-barcoded 5' primer, a J-beta primer mix was included in a second PCR lasting roughly 6 to 12 cycles. One entry per CDR3 protein results from TCRdb running MiXCR on the 5' RACE reads. The sample carries about 1.6 million distinct CDR3 sequences, 34% recorded once. The specimen sequenced was blood. All receptors derive from a woman aged 30 to 39 in good health.

This clonotype came up a few times. The chain joins TRBV15 to TRBJ2-3; D not certain. Germline-derived CDR1 and CDR2 are LNHNV and YYDKDF (reference sequence). This CDR3 has 15 amino acids. The V end lost 5 bases, the J end lost 4 bases, and 16 bases lay between the germline ends. The CDR3 spells CATSDHFAAADTQYF. The CDR3 DNA follows: TGTGCCACCAGCGACCATTTTGCGGCCGCAGATACGCAGTATTTT.

This clonotype was observed many times. The V and J genes are TRBV29-1 and TRBJ1-2, with D possibly TRBD1 on 5 matching bases. V shed 3 bases and J shed 8 bases, with 10 bases lying between them. The germline CDR1 and CDR2 sequences are SQVTM and ANQGSEA. This CDR3 region has 11 residues. CDR3 protein: CSVDMQGGYTF. In DNA, the CDR3 is TGCAGCGTTGATATGCAGGGAGGCTACACCTTC.

The rearrangement joins TRBV7-2 to TRBJ2-1; D may be TRBD2 (6 bases). V lost 3 bases to trimming and J lost 1 base, with 10 bases between them. The CDR3 covers 15 residues. Germline lookup yields CDR1 SGHTA and CDR2 FQGNSA. CDR3 in DNA: TGTGCCAGCAGCTTTAGCGGTCCGTCCTACAATGAGCAGTTCTTC. This sequence encodes CASSFSGPSYNEQFF.

A note on this clonotype: A much more abundant neighbour one base away suggests this may be a read error. This sequence joins TRBV29-1 and TRBJ2-1, with 7 bases aligning to TRBD1. This CDR3 comprises 16 residues. Germline-derived CDR1 and CDR2 are SQVTM and ANQGSEA. The CDR3 DNA reads TGCAGCGTTGTAGGGCAGACAGGGAGCTCCGACAATGAGCAGTTCTTC. This codes for CSVVGQTGSSDNEQFF.

This chain links TRBV10-3 with TRBJ1-2, with 8 bases aligning to TRBD1. V lost 4 bases to trimming and J lost 4 bases; unmatched junction nucleotides: 5. Germline-derived CDR1 and CDR2 are ENHRY and SYGVKD. This CDR3 spans 14 amino acids. CDR3 sequence reads: CAISAGGQVYGYTF. The CDR3 DNA reads as TGTGCCATCAGTGCGGGGGGACAGGTCTATGGCTACACCTTC.

This chain uses TRBV7-2 with TRBJ2-7, with D uncertain. V lost 5 bases, J lost 6 bases, and 11 bases lay in between. This CDR3 has 12 amino acids. Germline lookup yields CDR1 SGHTA and CDR2 FQGNSA. The CDR3 spells CASSQTAREQYF. CDR3 bases: TGTGCCAGCAGCCAGACGGCCCGCGAGCAGTACTTC.

The chain joins TRBV28 to TRBJ1-5; 11 bases are a match to TRBD1. CDR1 MDHEN and CDR2 SYDVKM come from the germline V gene. The V segment lost 8 bases and the J segment 0 bases; nucleotides outside the gene matches: 6. The CDR3 covers 16 residues. CDR3: CASRTGGINSNQPQHF. The CDR3 nucleotides read TGTGCCAGCCGGACAGGGGGCATCAATAGCAATCAGCCCCAGCATTTT.

This clonotype was detected a few times. V is TRBV27 and J is TRBJ2-1; either TRBD1 or TRBD2 may supply D (5 bases each). V lost 0 bases, J lost 7 bases, and 13 bases lay in between. The length of the CDR3 is 15 residues. Germline V lookup: CDR1 MNHEY, CDR2 SMNVEV (reference sequence). CDR3 loop: CASSLSSTGGNEQFF. The CDR3 DNA reads TGTGCCAGCAGTTTATCCTCCACTGGGGGAAATGAGCAGTTCTTC.

The chain joins TRBV6-5 to TRBJ2-7; 15 bases fit TRBD2. CDR3 length: 16 amino acids. CDR1 MNHEY and CDR2 SVGAGI come from the germline V gene. With V trimmed by 5 bases and J by 5 bases, 7 bases remained unmatched. The CDR3 protein is CASSRGLAGGHHEQYF. CDR3 in DNA: TGTGCCAGCAGTCGAGGACTAGCGGGGGGGCATCACGAGCAGTACTTC.

This clonotype has only a few counts. The rearrangement uses TRBV20-1 and TRBJ2-1; TRBD2 agrees at 7 bases. The CDR3 length is 15 residues. J was trimmed by 6 bases and V by 6 bases; bases with no gene match: 14. Germline V gene sequence: CDR1 DFQATT, CDR2 SNEGSKA (reference sequence). CDR3 nucleotides: TGCAGTGCCCAAATCGCGGTAGCGGGCCCCAATGAGCAGTTCTTC. Translating gives CSAQIAVAGPNEQFF.

Details on this clonotype: The junction differs from germline at one of its ends, possibly a read error. The CDR3 here is CASSLGSSGSDERFF. The CDR3 region has the DNA TGTGCCAGCAGCTTAGGGAGTAGCGGGAGCGATGAGCGGTTCTTC. The V gene is TRBV7-9, the J gene TRBJ2-1; 9 bases match TRBD2. Germline loops: CDR1 SEHNR, CDR2 FQNEAQ (reference sequence). CDR3 length: 15 amino acids. The full variable domain, rest sourced from reference TRBV7-9 and TRBJ2-1, is DTGVSQNPRHKITKRGQNVTFRCDPISEHNRLYWYRQTLGQGPEFLTYFQNEAQLEKSRLLSDRFSAERPKGSFSTLEIQRTEQGDSAMYLCASSLGSSGSDERFFGPGTRLTVL.

This clonotype has a handful of counts. The chain couples TRBV20-1 to TRBJ2-7, with D possibly being TRBD2 (6 bases). CDR3 length equals 14 residues. The germline CDR1 and CDR2 sequences are DFQATT and SNEGSKA (reference sequence). V was cut by 6 bases and J by 0 bases, with 15 bases left in between. CDR3 DNA sequence: TGCAGTGCGAAGCTAGCGCAAATCTCCTACGAGCAGTACTTC. It is translated as CSAKLAQISYEQYF.

The chain combines TRBV2 with TRBJ1-4, with a possible D match to TRBD1 (6 bases). Trimming shortened V by 6 bases and J by 3 bases, and 8 bases separated the two germline ends. This CDR3 spans 13 amino acids. The germline V gene encodes CDR1 SNHLY and CDR2 FYNNEI. The CDR3 sequence is CASRGGSNEKLFF. The CDR3 DNA reads TGTGCCAGCAGAGGGGGGTCTAATGAAAAACTGTTTTTT. Drawing the rest from reference TRBV2 and TRBJ1-4, the complete variable domain is EPEVTQTPSHQVTQMGQEVILRCVPISNHLYFYWYRQILGQKVEFLVSFYNNEISEKSEIFDDQFSVERPDGSNFTLKIRSTKLEDSAMYFCASRGGSNEKLFFGSGTQLSVL.

This clonotype was counted only a few times. The V call is TRBV20-1, the J call TRBJ2-7; 10 bases are shared with TRBD2. Per the germline V gene, CDR1 is DFQATT and CDR2 is SNEGSKA (reference sequence). The J segment lost 3 bases and the V segment lost 3 bases, leaving 8 bases of the junction unmatched. The CDR3 has 15 residues. Here the CDR3 DNA reads TGCAGTGCTAGGGCTCCGGGACTAGCGTACTACGAGCAGTACTTC. Protein product: CSARAPGLAYYEQYF.

The chain uses TRBV12-3 or TRBV12-4 and TRBJ1-1, with D possibly matching TRBD1 (5 bases). This CDR3 has 14 amino acids. V lost 4 bases and J lost 0, with 9 bases in between. CDR3 DNA: TGTGCCAGCAGTTGGAAGGGGCTGAACACTGAAGCTTTCTTT. Translation gives CASSWKGLNTEAFF.

The chain uses TRBV9 and TRBJ2-1; possibly TRBD1 or TRBD2 for D (5 bases each). The length of the CDR3 is 14 residues. Trimming stripped 4 bases from V and 8 bases from J, with 16 bases between. From germline, CDR1 is SGDLS and CDR2 YYNGEE. The CDR3 sequence is CASSYDRGVDEQFF. CDR3 bases: TGTGCCAGCAGCTACGACAGAGGGGTTGATGAGCAGTTCTTC.

The rearrangement joins TRBV13 to TRBJ2-3, with 8 bases matching TRBD2. J was trimmed by 2 bases and V by 5 bases; bases with no gene match: 6. The CDR3 sequence is 15 residues long. Germline V gene lookup returns CDR1 PRHDT and CDR2 FYEKMQ (reference sequence). The CDR3 DNA is TGTGCCAGCAGCCCCGGGCGGGAGGTCACAGATACGCAGTATTTT. Protein product: CASSPGREVTDTQYF.

This clonotype appeared a few times. The rearrangement joins TRBV7-3 to TRBJ2-7, with D tentatively TRBD2 (6 bases). V dropped 6 bases and J dropped 3 bases, with 15 bases sitting between them. The CDR3 is 14 residues long. The germline V gene has CDR1 SGHTA and CDR2 FQGTGA. CDR3 amino acids: CASRGDSLNYEQYF. The CDR3 DNA reads as TGTGCCAGCAGAGGGGACTCCTTAAACTACGAGCAGTACTTC.

The rearrangement joins TRBV18 to TRBJ2-7; D is possibly TRBD2 (6 bases). This CDR3 comprises 15 residues. V was pared by 6 bases and J by 5 bases, with 20 bases between. Germline lookup yields CDR1 KGHSH and CDR2 LQKENI. The CDR3 coding sequence is TGTGCCAGCTCTCCGACAAGTTTGCGGGGTGACGAGCAGTACTTC. Translated, it gives CASSPTSLRGDEQYF. Complete variable domain (other parts from reference TRBV18 and TRBJ2-7): NAGVMQNPRHLVRRRGQEARLRCSPMKGHSHVYWYRQLPEEGLKFMVYLQKENIIDESGMPKERFSAEFPKEGPSILRIQQVVRGDSAAYFCASSPTSLRGDEQYFGPGTRLTVT.

J is TRBJ2-7 and V is TRBV20-1; 13 bases are a match to TRBD2. V shed 5 bases and J 5 bases; nucleotides not matched to a gene: 6. The CDR3 runs 14 residues. Germline V gene sequence: CDR1 DFQATT, CDR2 SNEGSKA (reference sequence). The CDR3, as DNA: TGCAGTGCTGGGGGACTAGCGGGACCCCACGAGCAGTACTTC. Translating it yields CSAGGLAGPHEQYF.